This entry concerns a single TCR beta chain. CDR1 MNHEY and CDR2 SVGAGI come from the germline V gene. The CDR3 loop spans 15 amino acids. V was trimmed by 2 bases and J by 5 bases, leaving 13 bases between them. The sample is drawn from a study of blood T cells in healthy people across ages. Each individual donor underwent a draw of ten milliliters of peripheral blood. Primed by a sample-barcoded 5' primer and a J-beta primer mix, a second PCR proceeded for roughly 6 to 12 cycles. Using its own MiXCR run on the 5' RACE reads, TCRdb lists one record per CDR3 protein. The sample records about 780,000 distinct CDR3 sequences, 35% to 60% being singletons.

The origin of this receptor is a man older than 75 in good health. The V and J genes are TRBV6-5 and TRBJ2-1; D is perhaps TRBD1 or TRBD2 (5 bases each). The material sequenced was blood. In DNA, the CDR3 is TGTGCCAGCAGTTACGGATGGGACCGAAACAATGAGCAGTTCTTC. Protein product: CASSYGWDRNNEQFF.